This T cell receptor beta chain was observed in a study of regulatory T cells in long-lasting Graves disease. Time point denoted: persistent/refractory GD, antithyroid drugs over 5 years with positive TRAb. From RNA extracted from PBMCs, the TCR library was made. It was American Thyroid Association guidelines that determined Graves' disease diagnosis. Trimming cost V 4 bases and J 0 bases, with 4 bases left between them. The CDR3 is made up of 13 amino acids. Germline V gene sequence: CDR1 MNHNS, CDR2 SASEGT. CDR3-region Arm-PCR and iRepertoire HTBI primers produced the TCR beta libraries. Authors' processing steps: Identification yielded approximately 66 TRBV and under 15 TRBJ segments across samples. MiXCR, applied by TCRdb to the multiplex PCR reads, yields one record per CDR3 protein. TCRdb, not the authors, supplied the V and J calls. Of around 450,000 distinct CDR3 sequences listed, around a fifth are singletons.

This clonotype was seen a handful of times. The specimen was peripheral blood mononuclear cells (PBMCs), collected when the disease was refractory, from a patient treated with antithyroid drugs. This receptor was obtained from a female donor with Graves disease. This chain links TRBV6-1 with TRBJ1-5; no reliable D call. The CDR3 DNA reads as TGTGCCAGCAGTGGACGTAGCAATCAGCCCCAGCATTTT. Amino acids: CASSGRSNQPQHF.